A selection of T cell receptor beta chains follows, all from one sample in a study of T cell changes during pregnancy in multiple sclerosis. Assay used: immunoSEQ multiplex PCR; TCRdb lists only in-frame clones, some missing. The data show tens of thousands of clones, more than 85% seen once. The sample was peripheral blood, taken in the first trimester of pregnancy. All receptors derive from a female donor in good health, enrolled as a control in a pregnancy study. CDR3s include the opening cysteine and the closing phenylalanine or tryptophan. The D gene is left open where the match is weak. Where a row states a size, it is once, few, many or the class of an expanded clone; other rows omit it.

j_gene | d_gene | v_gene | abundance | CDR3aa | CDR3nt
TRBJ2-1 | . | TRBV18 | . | CASSTGTTYNEQFF | TGTGCCAGCTCAACCGGGACAACGTACAATGAGCAGTTCTTC
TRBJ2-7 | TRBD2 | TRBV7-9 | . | CASSLVTGGDEQYF | TGTGCCAGCAGCTTAGTCACGGGAGGGGACGAGCAGTACTTC
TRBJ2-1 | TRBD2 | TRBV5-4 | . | CASSLETSGYNEQFF | TGTGCCAGCAGCTTGGAGACTAGCGGGTACAATGAGCAGTTCTTC
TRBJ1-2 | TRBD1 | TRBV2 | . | CASSPTRQGANYGYTF | TGTGCCAGCAGTCCAACCCGACAGGGGGCAAACTATGGCTACACCTTC
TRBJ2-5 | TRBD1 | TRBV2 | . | CASRLGTEQETQYF | TGTGCCAGCAGGCTCGGGACAGAACAAGAGACCCAGTACTTC
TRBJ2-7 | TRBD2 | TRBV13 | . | CASSLGLGLAVTYEQYF | TGTGCCAGCAGCTTAGGATTGGGACTAGCGGTAACCTACGAGCAGTACTTC
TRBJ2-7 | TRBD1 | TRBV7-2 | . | CASFDRDSSYEQYF | TGTGCCAGCTTCGATCGGGACAGCTCCTACGAGCAGTACTTC
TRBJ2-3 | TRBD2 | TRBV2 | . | CASSGLAHSTDTQYF | TGTGCCAGCAGTGGACTAGCGCATAGCACAGATACGCAGTATTTT
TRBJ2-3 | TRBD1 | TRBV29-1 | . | CSVPGTGATDTQYF | TGCAGCGTTCCCGGGACAGGGGCCACAGATACGCAGTATTTT
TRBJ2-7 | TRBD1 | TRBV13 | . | CASSTRDRPYEQYF | TGTGCCAGCAGCACCCGGGACAGACCCTACGAGCAGTACTTC
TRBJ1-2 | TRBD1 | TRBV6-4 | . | CASRAWDRGADYGYTF | TGTGCCAGCCGAGCTTGGGACAGGGGGGCAGACTATGGCTACACCTTC
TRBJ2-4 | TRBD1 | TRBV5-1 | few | CASSSGTGVRVQYF | TGCGCCAGCAGCTCTGGGACAGGGGTCAGGGTTCAGTACTTC
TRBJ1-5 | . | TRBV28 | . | CASSLSSPGGNQPQHF | TGTGCCAGCAGTTTATCGTCTCCCGGGGGCAATCAGCCCCAGCATTTT
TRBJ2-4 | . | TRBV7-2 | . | CASSLDTKNIQYF | TGTGCCAGCAGCTTGGACACAAAAAACATTCAGTACTTC
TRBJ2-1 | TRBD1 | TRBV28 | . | CASSLRGRIDEQFF | TGTGCCAGCAGTTTGAGGGGGCGAATTGATGAGCAGTTCTTC
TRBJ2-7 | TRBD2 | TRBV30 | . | CAWSVLAGEAYEQYF | TGTGCCTGGAGTGTATTAGCGGGAGAAGCCTACGAGCAGTACTTC
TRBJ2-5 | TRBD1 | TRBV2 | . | CASIPTGGKGPYF | TGTGCCAGCATCCCGACAGGGGGCAAGGGCCCGTACTTC
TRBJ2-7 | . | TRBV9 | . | CASSPLPGGYEQYF | TGTGCCAGCAGCCCCCTACCCGGGGGTTACGAGCAGTACTTC
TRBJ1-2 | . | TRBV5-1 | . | CASKLSPQGIDGYTF | TGCGCCAGCAAGCTCAGTCCACAGGGTATCGATGGCTACACCTTC
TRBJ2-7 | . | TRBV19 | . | CASSDFADYEQYF | TGTGCCAGTAGCGACTTCGCGGACTACGAGCAGTACTTC
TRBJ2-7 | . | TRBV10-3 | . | CATKPGQTYEQYF | TGTGCCACTAAACCGGGACAAACCTACGAGCAGTACTTC
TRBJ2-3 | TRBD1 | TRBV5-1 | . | CASSGGRTGFRATDTQYF | TGCGCCAGCAGCGGGGGGCGGACAGGGTTTAGGGCCACAGATACGCAGTATTTT
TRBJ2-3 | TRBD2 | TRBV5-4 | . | CASSLGDSGRYPLDTQYF | TGTGCCAGCAGCTTGGGTGATAGCGGGAGGTACCCGCTAGATACGCAGTATTTT
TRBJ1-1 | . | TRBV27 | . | CASTPLRGGSTEAFF | TGTGCCAGCACCCCGTTAAGGGGGGGTTCCACTGAAGCTTTCTTT
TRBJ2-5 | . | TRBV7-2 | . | CASSRPAAGSETQYF | TGTGCCAGCAGCCGGCCCGCGGCCGGTTCGGAGACCCAGTACTTC
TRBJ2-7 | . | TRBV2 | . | CASEGAGYEQYF | TGTGCCAGCGAAGGGGCAGGCTACGAGCAGTACTTC
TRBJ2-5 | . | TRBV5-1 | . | CASSFLTSQETQYF | TGCGCCAGCAGCTTCCTTACTAGTCAAGAGACCCAGTACTTC
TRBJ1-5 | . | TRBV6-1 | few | CASSEGGQPQHF | TGTGCCAGCAGTGAAGGAGGCCAGCCCCAGCATTTT